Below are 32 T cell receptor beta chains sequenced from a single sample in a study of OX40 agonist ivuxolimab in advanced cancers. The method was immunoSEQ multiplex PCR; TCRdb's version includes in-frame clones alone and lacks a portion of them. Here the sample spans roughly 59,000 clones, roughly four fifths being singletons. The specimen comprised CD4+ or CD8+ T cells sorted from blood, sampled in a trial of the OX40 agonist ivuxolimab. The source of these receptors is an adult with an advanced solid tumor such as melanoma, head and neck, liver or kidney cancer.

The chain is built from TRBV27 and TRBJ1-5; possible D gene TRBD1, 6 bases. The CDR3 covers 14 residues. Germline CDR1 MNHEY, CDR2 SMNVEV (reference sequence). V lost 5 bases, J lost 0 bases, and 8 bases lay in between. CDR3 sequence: CASSPQGSNQPQHF. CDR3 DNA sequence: TGTGCCAGCAGTCCACAGGGTAGCAATCAGCCCCAGCATTTT.

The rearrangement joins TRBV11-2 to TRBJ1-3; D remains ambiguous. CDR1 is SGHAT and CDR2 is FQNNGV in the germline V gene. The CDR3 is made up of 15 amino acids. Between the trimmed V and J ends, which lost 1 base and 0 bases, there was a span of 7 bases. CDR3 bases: TGTGCCAGCAGCTTAGCGCCTATCTCTGGAAACACCATATATTTT. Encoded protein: CASSLAPISGNTIYF.

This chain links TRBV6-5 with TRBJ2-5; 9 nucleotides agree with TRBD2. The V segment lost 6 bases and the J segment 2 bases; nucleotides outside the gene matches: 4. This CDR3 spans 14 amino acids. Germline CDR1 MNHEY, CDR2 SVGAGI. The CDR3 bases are TGTGCCAGCAGGCGGGGGGGCCCGCAAGAGACCCAGTACTTC. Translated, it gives CASRRGGPQETQYF.

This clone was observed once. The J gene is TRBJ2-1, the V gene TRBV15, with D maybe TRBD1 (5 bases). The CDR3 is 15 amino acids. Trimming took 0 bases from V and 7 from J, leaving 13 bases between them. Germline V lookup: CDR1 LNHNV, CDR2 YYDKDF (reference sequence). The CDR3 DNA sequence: TGTGCCACCAGCAGAGAAAAAACAGGACGTAATGAGCAGTTCTTC. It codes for CATSREKTGRNEQFF.

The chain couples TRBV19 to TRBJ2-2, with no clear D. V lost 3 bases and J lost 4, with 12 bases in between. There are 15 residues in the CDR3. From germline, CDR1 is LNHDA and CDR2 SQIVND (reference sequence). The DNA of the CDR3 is TGTGCCAGTAGTATGGGCGGTACCTCCACCGGGGAGCTGTTTTTT. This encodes CASSMGGTSTGELFF.

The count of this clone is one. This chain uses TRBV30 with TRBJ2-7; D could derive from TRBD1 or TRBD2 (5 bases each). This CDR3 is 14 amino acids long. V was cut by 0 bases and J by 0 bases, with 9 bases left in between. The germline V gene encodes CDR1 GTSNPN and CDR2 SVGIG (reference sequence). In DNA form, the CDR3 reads TGTGCCTGGAGTGTAGCAGGGAGCTCCTACGAGCAGTACTTC. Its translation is CAWSVAGSSYEQYF. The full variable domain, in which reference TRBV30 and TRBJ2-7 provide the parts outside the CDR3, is SQTIHQWPATLVQPVGSPLSLECTVEGTSNPNLYWYRQAAGRGLQLLFYSVGIGQISSEVPQNLSASRPQDRQFILSSKKLLLSDSGFYLCAWSVAGSSYEQYFGPGTRLTVT.

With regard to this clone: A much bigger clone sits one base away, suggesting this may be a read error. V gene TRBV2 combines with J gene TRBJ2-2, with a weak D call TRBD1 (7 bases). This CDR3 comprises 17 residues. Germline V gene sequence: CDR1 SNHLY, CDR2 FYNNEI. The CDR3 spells CATEGGPARSNTGGLFF. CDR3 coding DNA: TGTGCCACAGAAGGGGGCCCTGCCCGATCGAACACCGGGGGGCTGTTTTTT.

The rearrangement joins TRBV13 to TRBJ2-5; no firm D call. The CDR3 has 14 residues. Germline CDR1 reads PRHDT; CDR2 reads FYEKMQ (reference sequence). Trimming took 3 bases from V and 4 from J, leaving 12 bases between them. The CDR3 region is CASSFITESETQYF. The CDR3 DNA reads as TGTGCCAGCAGCTTTATTACGGAATCAGAGACCCAGTACTTC.

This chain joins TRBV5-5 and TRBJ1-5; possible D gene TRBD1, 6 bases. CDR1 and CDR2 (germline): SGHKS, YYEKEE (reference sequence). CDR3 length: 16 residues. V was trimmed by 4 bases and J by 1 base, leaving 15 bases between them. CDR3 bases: TGTGCCAGCAGCCCTGGAGTAGGGGGAAGCAATCAGCCCCAGCATTTT. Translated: CASSPGVGGSNQPQHF. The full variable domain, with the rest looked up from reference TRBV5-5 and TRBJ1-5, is DAGVTQSPTHLIKTRGQQVTLRCSPISGHKSVSWYQQVLGQGPQFIFQYYEKEERGRGNFPDRFSARQFPNYSSELNVNALLLGDSALYLCASSPGVGGSNQPQHFGDGTRLSIL.

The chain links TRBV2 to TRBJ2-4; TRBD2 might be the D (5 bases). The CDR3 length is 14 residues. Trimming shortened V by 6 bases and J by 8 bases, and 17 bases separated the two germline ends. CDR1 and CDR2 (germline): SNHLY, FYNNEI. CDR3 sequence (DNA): TGTGCCAGCAGCGAGGGCCCCCCGGCGTACATTCAGTACTTC. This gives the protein CASSEGPPAYIQYF.

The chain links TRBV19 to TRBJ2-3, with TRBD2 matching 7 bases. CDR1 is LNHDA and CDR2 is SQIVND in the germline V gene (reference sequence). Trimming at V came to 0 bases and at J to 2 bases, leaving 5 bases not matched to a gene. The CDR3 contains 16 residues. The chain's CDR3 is CASSIEPGGVTDTQYF. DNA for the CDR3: TGTGCCAGTAGTATAGAGCCGGGGGGAGTCACAGATACGCAGTATTTT.

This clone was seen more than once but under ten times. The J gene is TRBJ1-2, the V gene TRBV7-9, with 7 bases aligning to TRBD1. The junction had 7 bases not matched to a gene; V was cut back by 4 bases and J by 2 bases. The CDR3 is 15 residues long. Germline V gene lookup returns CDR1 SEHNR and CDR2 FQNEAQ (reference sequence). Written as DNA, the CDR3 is TGTGCCAGCAGCTCGGCAGGGGGTTCCAACTATGGCTACACCTTC. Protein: CASSSAGGSNYGYTF.

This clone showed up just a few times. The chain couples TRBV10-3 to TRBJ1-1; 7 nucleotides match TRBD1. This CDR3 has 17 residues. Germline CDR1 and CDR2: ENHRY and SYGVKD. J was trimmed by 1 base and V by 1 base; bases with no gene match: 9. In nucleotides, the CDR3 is TGTGCCATCAGTGAGTACCGGGACAGAGGAAGGAACACTGAAGCTTTCTTT. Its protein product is CAISEYRDRGRNTEAFF.

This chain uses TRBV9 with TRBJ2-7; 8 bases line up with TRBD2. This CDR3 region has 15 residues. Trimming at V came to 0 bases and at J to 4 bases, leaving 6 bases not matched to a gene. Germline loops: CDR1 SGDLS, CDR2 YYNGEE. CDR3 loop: CASSVDGGVWYEQYF. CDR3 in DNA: TGTGCCAGCAGCGTAGACGGGGGGGTGTGGTACGAGCAGTACTTC.

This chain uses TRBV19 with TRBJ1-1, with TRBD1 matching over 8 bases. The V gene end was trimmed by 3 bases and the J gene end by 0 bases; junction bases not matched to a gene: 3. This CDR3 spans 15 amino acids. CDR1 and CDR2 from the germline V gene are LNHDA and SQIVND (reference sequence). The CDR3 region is CASSIGQGLNTEAFF. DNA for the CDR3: TGTGCCAGTAGTATCGGACAGGGATTGAACACTGAAGCTTTCTTT. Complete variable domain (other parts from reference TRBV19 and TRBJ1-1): DGGITQSPKYLFRKEGQNVTLSCEQNLNHDAMYWYRQDPGQGLRLIYYSQIVNDFQKGDIAEGYSVSREKKESFPLTVTSAQKNPTAFYLCASSIGQGLNTEAFFGQGTRLTVV.

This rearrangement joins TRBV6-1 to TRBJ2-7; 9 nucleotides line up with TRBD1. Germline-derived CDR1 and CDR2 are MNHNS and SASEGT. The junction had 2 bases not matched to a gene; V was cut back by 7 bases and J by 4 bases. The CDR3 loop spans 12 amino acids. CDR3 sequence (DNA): TGTGCCAGCACCGGACAGGGGTACGAGCAGTACTTC. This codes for CASTGQGYEQYF.

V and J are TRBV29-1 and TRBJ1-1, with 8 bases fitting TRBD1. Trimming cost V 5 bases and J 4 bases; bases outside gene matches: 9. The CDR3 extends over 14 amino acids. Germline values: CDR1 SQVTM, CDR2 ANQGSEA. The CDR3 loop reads CSVNGQGGVTEAFF. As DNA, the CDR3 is TGCAGCGTTAACGGACAGGGAGGGGTCACTGAAGCTTTCTTT.

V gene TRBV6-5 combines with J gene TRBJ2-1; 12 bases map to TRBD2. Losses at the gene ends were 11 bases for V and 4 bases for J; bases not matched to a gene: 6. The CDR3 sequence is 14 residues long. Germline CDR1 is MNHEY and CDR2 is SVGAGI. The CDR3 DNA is TGTGCCTGTCGACTAGCGGGGGTTTACAATGAGCAGTTCTTC. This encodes CACRLAGVYNEQFF.

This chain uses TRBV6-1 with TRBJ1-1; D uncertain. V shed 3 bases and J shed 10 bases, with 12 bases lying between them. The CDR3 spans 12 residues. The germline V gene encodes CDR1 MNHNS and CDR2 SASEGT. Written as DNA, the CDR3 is TGTGCCAGCAGTGACCAGAAGATCGGAGCTTTCTTT. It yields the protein CASSDQKIGAFF.

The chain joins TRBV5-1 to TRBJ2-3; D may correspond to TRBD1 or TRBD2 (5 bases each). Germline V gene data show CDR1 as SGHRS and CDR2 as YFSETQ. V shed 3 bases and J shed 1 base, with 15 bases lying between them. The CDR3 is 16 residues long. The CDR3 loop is CASSSILRGGTDTQYF. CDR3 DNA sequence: TGCGCCAGCAGCTCAATCCTAAGGGGAGGCACAGATACGCAGTATTTT.

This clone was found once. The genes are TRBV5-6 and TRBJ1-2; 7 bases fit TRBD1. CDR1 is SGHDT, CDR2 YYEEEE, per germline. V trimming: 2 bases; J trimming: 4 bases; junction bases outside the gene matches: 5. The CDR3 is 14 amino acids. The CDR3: CASSFDREIYGYTF. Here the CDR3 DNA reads TGTGCCAGCAGCTTTGACAGGGAGATCTATGGCTACACCTTC.

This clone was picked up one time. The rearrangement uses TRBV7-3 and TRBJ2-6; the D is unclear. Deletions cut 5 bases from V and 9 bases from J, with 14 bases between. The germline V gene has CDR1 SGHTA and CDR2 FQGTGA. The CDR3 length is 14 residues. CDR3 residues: CASSPTAQLNVLTF. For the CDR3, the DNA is TGTGCCAGCAGCCCGACTGCCCAACTCAACGTCCTGACTTTC.

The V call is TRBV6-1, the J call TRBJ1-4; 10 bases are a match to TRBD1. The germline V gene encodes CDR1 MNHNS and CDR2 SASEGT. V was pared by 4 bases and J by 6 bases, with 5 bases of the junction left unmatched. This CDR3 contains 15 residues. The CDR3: CASSGKTGGDEKLFF. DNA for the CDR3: TGTGCCAGCAGTGGAAAGACAGGGGGCGATGAAAAACTGTTTTTT.

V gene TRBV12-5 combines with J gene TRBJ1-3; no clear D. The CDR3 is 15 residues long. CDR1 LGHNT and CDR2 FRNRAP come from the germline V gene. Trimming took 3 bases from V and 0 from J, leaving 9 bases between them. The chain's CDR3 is CASGFTRASGNTIYF. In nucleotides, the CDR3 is TGTGCTAGTGGTTTCACAAGGGCCTCTGGAAACACCATATATTTT.

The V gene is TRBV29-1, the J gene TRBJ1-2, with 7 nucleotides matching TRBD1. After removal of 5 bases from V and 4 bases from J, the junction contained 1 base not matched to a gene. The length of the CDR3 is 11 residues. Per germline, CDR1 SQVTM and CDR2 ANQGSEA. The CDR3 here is CSVQGVYGYTF. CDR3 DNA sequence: TGCAGCGTTCAGGGGGTCTATGGCTACACCTTC. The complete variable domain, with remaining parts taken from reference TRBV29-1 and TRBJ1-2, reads SAVISQKPSRDICQRGTSLTIQCQVDSQVTMMFWYRQQPGQSLTLIATANQGSEATYESGFVIDKFPISRPNLTFSTLTVSNMSPEDSSIYLCSVQGVYGYTFGSGTRLTVV.

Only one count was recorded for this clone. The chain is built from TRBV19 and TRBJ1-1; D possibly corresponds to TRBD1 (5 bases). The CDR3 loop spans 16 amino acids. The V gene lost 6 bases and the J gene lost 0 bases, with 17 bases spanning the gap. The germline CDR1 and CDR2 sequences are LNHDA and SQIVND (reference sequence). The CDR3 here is CASRTSLGTLNTEAFF. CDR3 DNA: TGTGCCAGTAGAACCTCGCTAGGGACTCTGAACACTGAAGCTTTCTTT.

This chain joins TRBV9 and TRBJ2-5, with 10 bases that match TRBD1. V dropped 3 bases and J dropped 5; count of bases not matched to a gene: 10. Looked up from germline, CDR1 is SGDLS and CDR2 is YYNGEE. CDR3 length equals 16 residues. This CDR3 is CASSAKPGQGWETQYF. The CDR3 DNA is TGTGCCAGCAGCGCCAAACCGGGACAGGGGTGGGAGACCCAGTACTTC.

In DNA form, the CDR3 reads TGTGCCAGCAGCTTAGCGGGGCTGAACGAGCAGTACTTC. Its translation: CASSLAGLNEQYF. The chain employs TRBV7-9 and TRBJ2-7; possibly TRBD1 for D (5 bases). The length of the CDR3 is 13 residues. V gave up 0 bases and J gave up 5 bases, with 8 bases separating them. Germline CDR1 reads SEHNR; CDR2 reads FQNEAQ (reference sequence).

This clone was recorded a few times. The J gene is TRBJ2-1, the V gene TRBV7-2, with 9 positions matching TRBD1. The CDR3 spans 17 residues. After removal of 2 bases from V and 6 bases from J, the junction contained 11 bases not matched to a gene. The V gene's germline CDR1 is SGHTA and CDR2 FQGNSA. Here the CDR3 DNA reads TGTGCCAGCAGCTTAAGGTTTTGGGACAGGGAGGGCAATGAGCAGTTCTTC. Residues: CASSLRFWDREGNEQFF.

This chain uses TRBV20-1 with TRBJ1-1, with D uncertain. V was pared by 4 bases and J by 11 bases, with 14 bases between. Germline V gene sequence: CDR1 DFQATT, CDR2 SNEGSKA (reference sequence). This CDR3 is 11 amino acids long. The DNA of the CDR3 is TGCAGTGCTACAACTAGCAATCTGGCTTTCTTT. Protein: CSATTSNLAFF.

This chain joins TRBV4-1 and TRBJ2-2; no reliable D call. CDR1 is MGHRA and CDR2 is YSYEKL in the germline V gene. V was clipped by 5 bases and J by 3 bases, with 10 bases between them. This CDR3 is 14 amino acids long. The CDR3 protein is CASSDTTHTGELFF. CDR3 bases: TGCGCCAGCAGCGATACTACGCACACCGGGGAGCTGTTTTTT.

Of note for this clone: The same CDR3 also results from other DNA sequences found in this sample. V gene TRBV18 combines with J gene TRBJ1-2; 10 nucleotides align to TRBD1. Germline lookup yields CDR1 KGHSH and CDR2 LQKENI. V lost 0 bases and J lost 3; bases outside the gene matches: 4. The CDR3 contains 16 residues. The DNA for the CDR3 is TGTGCCAGCTCACCACCTCCGGGACAGGGGTACTATGGCTACACCTTC. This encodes CASSPPPGQGYYGYTF.